This TCR beta chain was sequenced during a study of blood T cell repertoires in COVID-19. Assay used: immunoSEQ multiplex PCR; TCRdb lists only in-frame clones, some missing. The sample has fewer than 300,000 clones; around 92% are singletons. The CDR3 has 16 amino acids. Unmatched junction bases numbered 6, after V lost 0 bases and J lost 4 bases. CDR1 and CDR2 (germline): MGHRA, YSYEKL. Sequences were obtained from peripheral blood. The sequence came from a person under 35 with COVID-19, enrolled during active disease. The V call is TRBV4-1, the J call TRBJ2-5; TRBD2 aligns across 9 bases. CDR3 coding DNA: TGCGCCAGCAGCCAAGATTTAGCGGGAGCGGGAGAGACCCAGTACTTC. It is translated as CASSQDLAGAGETQYF.